The 21 T cell receptor beta chains in this list originate from one sample, sequenced in a study of identical twins. TCRdb re-called the 5' RACE reads with MiXCR, one entry per CDR3 protein. The sample has roughly 1.6 million distinct CDR3 sequences; 25% to 35% are singletons. The sample comprised cord blood. The receptors shown here come from a newborn girl in good health.

V and J are TRBV7-2 and TRBJ1-1, with D maybe TRBD1 (5 bases). This CDR3 spans 14 amino acids. V was pared by 1 base and J by 6 bases, with 12 bases between. The germline V gene encodes CDR1 SGHTA and CDR2 FQGNSA. The CDR3: CASSLVGVWAEAFF. CDR3 sequence (DNA): TGTGCCAGCAGCTTAGTGGGGGTTTGGGCTGAAGCTTTCTTT.

The CDR3 nucleotides are TGCGCCAGCAAATTTATGATTTCGACAGCCCGTTCGGAGCAGTACTTC. Translating it yields CASKFMISTARSEQYF. This rearrangement joins TRBV5-1 to TRBJ2-7, with D tentatively TRBD1 (5 bases). Between the trimmed V and J ends, which lost 6 bases and 7 bases, there was a span of 26 bases. The CDR3 covers 16 residues. Germline assignment: CDR1 SGHRS and CDR2 YFSETQ.

J is TRBJ2-2 and V is TRBV21-1; TRBD1 is the table's D call and was not checked against the DNA. TRBV21-1 is tagged as a pseudogene. This CDR3 contains 19 residues. CDR3 residues: CASSKDPGTGKENTGELFF. The CDR3 DNA sequence: TGTGCCAGCAGCAAAGACCCCGGGACAGGGAAGGAGAACACCGGGGAGCTGTTTTTT.

In its sample, this clonotype was seen a few times. The rearrangement uses TRBV27 and TRBJ2-1, with 9 bases lining up with TRBD1. V lost 6 bases to trimming and J lost 4 bases; unmatched junction nucleotides: 13. Per germline, CDR1 MNHEY and CDR2 SMNVEV (reference sequence). The CDR3 has 17 amino acids. CDR3 sequence (DNA): TGTGCCAGCAGCTCAATACCTTATGACAGGGGGTACAATGAGCAGTTCTTC. Its protein product is CASSSIPYDRGYNEQFF.

This chain joins TRBV12-3 or TRBV12-4 and TRBJ1-1, with D possibly matching TRBD1 (5 bases). The germline V and J ends were trimmed by 7 bases and 6 bases, with 18 bases remaining between them. The CDR3 has 14 residues. The CDR3 bases are TGTGCCAGCAAATGGGGCAGGGAAGTCGCTGAAGCTTTCTTT. It is translated as CASKWGREVAEAFF.

This clonotype turned up a few times. The rearrangement joins TRBV7-2 to TRBJ2-3; 7 bases line up with TRBD2. Germline V gives CDR1 SGHTA, CDR2 FQGNSA. The CDR3 totals 16 residues. The junction had 8 bases not matched to a gene; V was cut back by 2 bases and J by 3 bases. CDR3 sequence reads: CASSLIGGGLTDTQYF. In DNA, the CDR3 is TGTGCCAGCAGCTTAATTGGGGGGGGGTTAACAGATACGCAGTATTTT.

In nucleotides, the CDR3 is TGTGCCAGCAGCTCCAGACAGTTACCCTACAATGAGCAGTTCTTC. This translates into CASSSRQLPYNEQFF. The rearrangement joins TRBV5-6 to TRBJ2-1, with D possibly TRBD1 on 5 matching bases. Germline loops: CDR1 SGHDT, CDR2 YYEEEE. CDR3 length: 15 residues. V lost 3 bases and J lost 2, with 12 bases in between.

The chain recombines TRBV7-2 with TRBJ2-7; 15 nucleotides match TRBD2. The CDR3 loop spans 18 amino acids. Germline-derived CDR1 and CDR2 are SGHTA and FQGNSA. The V segment lost 1 base and the J segment 4 bases; nucleotides outside the gene matches: 8. The CDR3 loop reads CASSLGSGTSGRIYEQYF. CDR3 DNA sequence: TGTGCCAGCAGCTTAGGGTCCGGGACTAGCGGGAGGATATACGAGCAGTACTTC.

This clonotype was seen once. The chain has TRBV2 and TRBJ2-2, with 7 bases fitting TRBD1. Trimming cost V 9 bases and J 7 bases; bases outside gene matches: 8. CDR1 is SNHLY, CDR2 FYNNEI, per germline. This CDR3 is 13 amino acids long. CDR3 nucleotide sequence: TGTGCCAGAAACAGGGGCGGTAACGGGGAGCTGTTTTTT. Encoded protein: CARNRGGNGELFF.

The chain recombines TRBV15 with TRBJ2-3; 7 nucleotides agree with TRBD2. CDR1 LNHNV and CDR2 YYDKDF come from the germline V gene (reference sequence). V dropped 2 bases and J dropped 2; count of bases not matched to a gene: 7. This CDR3 spans 16 amino acids. The CDR3 region is CATSRPSGAFTDTQYF. CDR3 coding DNA: TGTGCCACCAGCAGACCTAGCGGAGCTTTCACAGATACGCAGTATTTT. Filled out from reference TRBV15 and TRBJ2-3, the complete variable domain reads DAMVIQNPRYQVTQFGKPVTLSCSQTLNHNVMYWYQQKSSQAPKLLFHYYDKDFNNEADTPDNFQSRRPNTSFCFLDIRSPGLGDTAMYLCATSRPSGAFTDTQYFGPGTRLTVL.

The V and J genes are TRBV5-1 and TRBJ2-7; 7 nucleotides match TRBD2. Losses at the gene ends were 4 bases for V and 7 bases for J; bases not matched to a gene: 14. The CDR3 totals 15 residues. Germline-derived CDR1 and CDR2 are SGHRS and YFSETQ. DNA for the CDR3: TGCGCCAGCAGCGTAGGACTAGTAGGAGACAATGAGCAGTACTTC. Its translation is CASSVGLVGDNEQYF.

In its sample, this clonotype was seen many times. The rearrangement uses TRBV18 and TRBJ2-1; no reliable D call. Trimming removed 1 base at V and 4 bases at J, with 5 bases between. The V gene's germline CDR1 is KGHSH and CDR2 LQKENI. The CDR3 is 13 residues long. CDR3 residues: CASSPLGYNEQFF. CDR3 DNA: TGTGCCAGCTCACCACTGGGGTACAATGAGCAGTTCTTC.

Only a few counts were recorded for this clonotype. J is TRBJ1-2 and V is TRBV4-1, with TRBD1 matching over 8 bases. V was pared by 0 bases and J by 5 bases, with 2 bases of the junction left unmatched. Germline loops: CDR1 MGHRA, CDR2 YSYEKL. The CDR3 is made up of 14 amino acids. The CDR3 sequence is CASSQEGQAYGYTF. In DNA, the CDR3 is TGCGCCAGCAGCCAAGAGGGACAGGCATATGGCTACACCTTC.

This clonotype was counted a few times. V gene TRBV20-1 combines with J gene TRBJ2-4; 7 bases align to TRBD1. The germline V gene has CDR1 DFQATT and CDR2 SNEGSKA (reference sequence). The CDR3 is 16 amino acids. V dropped 3 bases and J dropped 1; count of bases not matched to a gene: 9. The CDR3 bases are TGCAGTGCTAGCGACAGGGAGTCCTATGCCAAAAACATTCAGTACTTC. This codes for CSASDRESYAKNIQYF.

The sample holds a few counts of this clonotype. The rearrangement links TRBV6-2 or TRBV6-3 to TRBJ1-5; maybe TRBD1 (5 bases). V lost 4 bases to trimming and J lost 3 bases, with 22 bases between them. This CDR3 is 18 amino acids long. Germline assignment: CDR1 MNHEY and CDR2 SVGEGT. CDR3 sequence: CASSFRQKEYSINQPQHF. The DNA for the CDR3 is TGTGCCAGCAGTTTTCGACAGAAGGAATACTCAATCAATCAGCCCCAGCATTTT.

This clonotype was seen only a few times. The chain recombines TRBV7-9 with TRBJ2-3, with TRBD1 matching over 7 bases. Per the germline V gene, CDR1 is SEHNR and CDR2 is FQNEAQ (reference sequence). V lost 7 bases and J lost 0; bases outside the gene matches: 7. The CDR3 runs 15 residues. For the CDR3, the DNA is TGTGCCAGCATCGGGACAGCCCCTAGCACAGATACGCAGTATTTT. Translating gives CASIGTAPSTDTQYF.

The chain employs TRBV10-3 and TRBJ2-2; D gene uncertain. The CDR3 length is 11 residues. The germline CDR1 and CDR2 sequences are ENHRY and SYGVKD. The germline V and J ends were trimmed by 11 bases and 6 bases, with 10 bases remaining between them. The CDR3 region is CAVLDAGELFF. As DNA, the CDR3 is TGTGCCGTCCTTGACGCCGGGGAGCTGTTTTTT.

The chain combines TRBV3-1 with TRBJ1-2; 9 bases align to TRBD1. The germline V gene has CDR1 LGHDT and CDR2 YNNKEL (reference sequence). The J segment lost 1 base and the V segment lost 4 bases, leaving 10 bases of the junction unmatched. The CDR3 runs 17 residues. CDR3 sequence reads: CASSPIITGGFNYGYTF. The CDR3 DNA reads as TGTGCCAGCAGCCCTATTATTACAGGGGGCTTTAACTATGGCTACACCTTC.

This clonotype was detected only a few times. The chain has TRBV6-5 and TRBJ1-2, with TRBD1 matching 7 bases. Germline CDR1 MNHEY, CDR2 SVGAGI. The CDR3 runs 12 residues. The V and J ends lost 5 bases and 8 bases, in that order; junction bases with no gene match: 5. The CDR3 nucleotides are TGTGCCAGCAGTACATCGGGACAGGGCTACACCTTC. Encoded protein: CASSTSGQGYTF.

This clonotype was recorded a few times. The rearrangement links TRBV11-2 to TRBJ2-3, with D maybe TRBD2 (5 bases). The CDR3 is made up of 17 amino acids. V gave up 5 bases and J gave up 0 bases, with 18 bases separating them. The germline CDR1 and CDR2 sequences are SGHAT and FQNNGV. The CDR3: CASSPRPPGVSTDTQYF. CDR3 nucleotides: TGTGCCAGCAGCCCAAGACCCCCCGGGGTGAGCACAGATACGCAGTATTTT.

This sequence joins TRBV5-6 and TRBJ2-2; D is ambiguous. V lost 1 base, J lost 2 bases, and 12 bases lay in between. Germline CDR1 reads SGHDT; CDR2 reads YYEEEE. The CDR3 has 16 residues. CDR3 loop: CASSLRSWYNTGELFF. DNA of the CDR3: TGTGCCAGCAGCTTGAGGTCGTGGTACAACACCGGGGAGCTGTTTTTT.